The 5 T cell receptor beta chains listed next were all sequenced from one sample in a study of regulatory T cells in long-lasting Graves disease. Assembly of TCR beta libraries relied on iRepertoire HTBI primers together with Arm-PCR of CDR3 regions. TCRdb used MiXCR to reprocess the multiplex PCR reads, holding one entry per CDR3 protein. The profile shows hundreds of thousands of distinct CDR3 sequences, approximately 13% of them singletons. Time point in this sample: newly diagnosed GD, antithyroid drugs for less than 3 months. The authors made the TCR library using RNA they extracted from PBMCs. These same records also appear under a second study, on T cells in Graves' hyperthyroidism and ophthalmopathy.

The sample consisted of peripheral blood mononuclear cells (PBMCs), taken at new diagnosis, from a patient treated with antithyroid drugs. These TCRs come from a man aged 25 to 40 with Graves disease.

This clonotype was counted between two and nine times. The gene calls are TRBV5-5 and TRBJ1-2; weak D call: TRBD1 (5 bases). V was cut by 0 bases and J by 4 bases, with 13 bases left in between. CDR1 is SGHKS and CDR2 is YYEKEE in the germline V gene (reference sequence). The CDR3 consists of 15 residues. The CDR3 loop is CASSLVVREIYGYTF. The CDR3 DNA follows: TGTGCCAGCAGCTTGGTGGTCAGGGAGATCTATGGCTACACCTTC.

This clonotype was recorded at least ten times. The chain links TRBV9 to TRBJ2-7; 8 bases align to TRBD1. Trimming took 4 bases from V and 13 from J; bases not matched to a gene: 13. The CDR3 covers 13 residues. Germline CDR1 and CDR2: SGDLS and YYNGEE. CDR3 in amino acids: CASSSSGQGPSYF. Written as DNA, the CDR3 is TGTGCCAGCAGCTCGTCAGGACAGGGTCCCTCCTACTTC.

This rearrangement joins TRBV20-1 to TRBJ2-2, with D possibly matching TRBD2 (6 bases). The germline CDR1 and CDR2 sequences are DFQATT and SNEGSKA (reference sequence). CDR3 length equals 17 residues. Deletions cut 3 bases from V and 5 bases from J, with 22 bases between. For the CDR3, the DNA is TGCAGTGCTAGTGCTAGCGTCACAGAGGCCGGTACCGGGGAGCTGTTTTTT. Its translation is CSASASVTEAGTGELFF.

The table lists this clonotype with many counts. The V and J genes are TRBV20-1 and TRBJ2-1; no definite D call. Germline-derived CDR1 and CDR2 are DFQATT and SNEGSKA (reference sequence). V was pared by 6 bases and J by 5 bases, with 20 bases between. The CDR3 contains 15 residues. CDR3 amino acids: CSALSGKERDNEQFF. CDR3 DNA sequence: TGCAGTGCCCTATCAGGCAAAGAGAGAGACAATGAGCAGTTCTTC.

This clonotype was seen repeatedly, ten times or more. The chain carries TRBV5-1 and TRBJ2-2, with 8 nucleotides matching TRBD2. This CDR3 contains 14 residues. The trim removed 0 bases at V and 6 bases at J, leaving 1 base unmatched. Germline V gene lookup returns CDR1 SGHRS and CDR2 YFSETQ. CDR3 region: CASSLGTSSGELFF. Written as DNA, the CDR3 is TGCGCCAGCAGCTTGGGGACTAGCTCCGGGGAGCTGTTTTTT.